Listed here is a single TCR beta chain. This specimen comes from a study of blood T cell repertoires in COVID-19. Looking at the study overall: PBMCs, B-cell-depleted T cells, or T cells provided the cDNA or gDNA that made up the material.

In the source study's methods: By means of reference gene primer amplification, nucleated cell counts were estimated. The repertoire was sequenced with immunoSEQ multiplex PCR; TCRdb's copy has only in-frame clones and lacks some. V, J and clone size are taken as reported in that table, and D and trimming were inferred from the DNA itself. The table has fewer than 80,000 clones, 79% seen once. Germline V gene lookup returns CDR1 SGHNT and CDR2 YENEEA. CDR3 length equals 12 residues. V was cut by 5 bases and J by 7 bases, with 9 bases left in between. The chain is built from TRBV11-3 and TRBJ2-1; the D is unclear. The clonotype was recovered from a woman older than 75 with active or convalescent COVID-19. The material sequenced was peripheral blood. This CDR3 reads CASSLNGNEQFF. CDR3 nucleotides: TGTGCCAGCAGCCTAAACGGGAATGAGCAGTTCTTC. The entire variable domain, with the rest obtained from reference TRBV11-3 and TRBJ2-1, is as follows: EAGVVQSPRYKIIEKKQPVAFWCNPISGHNTLYWYLQNLGQGPELLIRYENEEAVDDSQLPKDRFSAERLKGVDSTLKIQPAELGDSAVYLCASSLNGNEQFFGPGTRLTVL.